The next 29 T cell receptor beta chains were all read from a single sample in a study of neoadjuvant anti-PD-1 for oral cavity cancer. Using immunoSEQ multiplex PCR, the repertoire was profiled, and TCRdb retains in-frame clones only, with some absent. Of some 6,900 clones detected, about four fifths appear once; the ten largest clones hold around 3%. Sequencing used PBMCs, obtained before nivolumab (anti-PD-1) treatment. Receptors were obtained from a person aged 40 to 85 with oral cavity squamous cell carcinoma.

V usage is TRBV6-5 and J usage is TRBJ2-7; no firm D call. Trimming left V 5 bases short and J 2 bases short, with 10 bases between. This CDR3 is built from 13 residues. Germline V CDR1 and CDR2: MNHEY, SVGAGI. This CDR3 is CASSLTPAYEQYF. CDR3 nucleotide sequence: TGTGCCAGCAGTCTGACTCCAGCCTACGAGCAGTACTTC.

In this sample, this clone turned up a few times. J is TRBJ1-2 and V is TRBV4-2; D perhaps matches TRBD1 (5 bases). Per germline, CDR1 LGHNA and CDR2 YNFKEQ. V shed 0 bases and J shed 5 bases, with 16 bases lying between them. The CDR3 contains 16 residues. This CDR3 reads CASSQETGGRSYGYTF. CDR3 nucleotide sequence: TGTGCCAGCAGCCAAGAAACAGGAGGGAGATCTTATGGCTACACCTTC.

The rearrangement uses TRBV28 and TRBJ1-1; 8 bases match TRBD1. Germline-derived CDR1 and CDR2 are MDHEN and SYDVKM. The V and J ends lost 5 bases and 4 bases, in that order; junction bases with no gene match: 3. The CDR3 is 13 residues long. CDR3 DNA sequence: TGTGCCAGCAGTGAACAGGGGGGCACTGAAGCTTTCTTT. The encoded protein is CASSEQGGTEAFF.

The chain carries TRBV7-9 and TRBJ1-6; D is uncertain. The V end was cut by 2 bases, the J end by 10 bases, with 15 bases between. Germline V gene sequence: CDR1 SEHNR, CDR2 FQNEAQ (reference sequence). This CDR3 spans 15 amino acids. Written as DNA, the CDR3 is TGTGCCAGCAGCTTAAGCGCCCTGCCCGTCTCACCCCTCCACTTT. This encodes CASSLSALPVSPLHF. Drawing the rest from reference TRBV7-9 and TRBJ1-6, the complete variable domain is DTGVSQNPRHKITKRGQNVTFRCDPISEHNRLYWYRQTLGQGPEFLTYFQNEAQLEKSRLLSDRFSAERPKGSFSTLEIQRTEQGDSAMYLCASSLSALPVSPLHFGNGTRLTVT.

The DNA of the CDR3 is TGTGCCAGCAGTGCTGCTTCAGACAATGATCAGCCCCAGCATTTT. Protein: CASSAASDNDQPQHF. V is TRBV11-3 and J is TRBJ1-5; the D is unclear. Trimming shortened V by 6 bases and J by 5 bases, and 17 bases separated the two germline ends. CDR1 and CDR2 (germline): SGHNT, YENEEA. This CDR3 region has 15 residues.

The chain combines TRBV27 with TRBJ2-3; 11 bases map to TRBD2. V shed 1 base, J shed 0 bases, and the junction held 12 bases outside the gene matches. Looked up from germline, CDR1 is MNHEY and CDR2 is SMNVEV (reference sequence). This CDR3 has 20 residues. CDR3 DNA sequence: TGTGCCAGCAGTTTATGGTCGAGGGCTAGCGGGGGGCGGAGCACAGATACGCAGTATTTT. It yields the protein CASSLWSRASGGRSTDTQYF.

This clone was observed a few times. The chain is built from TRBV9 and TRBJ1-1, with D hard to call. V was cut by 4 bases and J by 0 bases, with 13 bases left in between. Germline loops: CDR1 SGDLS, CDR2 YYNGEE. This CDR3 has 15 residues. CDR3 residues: CASSRSSSMNTEAFF. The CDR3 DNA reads TGTGCCAGCAGCAGGTCGTCCAGCATGAACACTGAAGCTTTCTTT. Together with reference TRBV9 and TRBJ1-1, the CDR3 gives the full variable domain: DSGVTQTPKHLITATGQRVTLRCSPRSGDLSVYWYQQSLDQGLQFLIQYYNGEERAKGNILERFSAQQFPDLHSELNLSSLELGDSALYFCASSRSSSMNTEAFFGQGTRLTVV.

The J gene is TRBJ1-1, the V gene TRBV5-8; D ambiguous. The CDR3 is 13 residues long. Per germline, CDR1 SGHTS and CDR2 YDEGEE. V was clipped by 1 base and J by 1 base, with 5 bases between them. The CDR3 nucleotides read TGTGCCAGCAGCTTGTGGAGGAACACTGAAGCTTTCTTT. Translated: CASSLWRNTEAFF. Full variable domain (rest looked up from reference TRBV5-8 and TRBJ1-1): EAGVTQSPTHLIKTRGQQATLRCSPISGHTSVYWYQQALGLGLQFLLWYDEGEERNRGNFPPRFSGRQFPNYSSELNVNALELEDSALYLCASSLWRNTEAFFGQGTRLTVV.

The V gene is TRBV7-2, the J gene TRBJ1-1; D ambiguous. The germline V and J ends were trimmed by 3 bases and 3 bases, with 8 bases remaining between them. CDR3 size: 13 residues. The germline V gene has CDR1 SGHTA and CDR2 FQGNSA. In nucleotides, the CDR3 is TGTGCCAGCAGCTTTGACTCTTACACTGAAGCTTTCTTT. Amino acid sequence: CASSFDSYTEAFF.

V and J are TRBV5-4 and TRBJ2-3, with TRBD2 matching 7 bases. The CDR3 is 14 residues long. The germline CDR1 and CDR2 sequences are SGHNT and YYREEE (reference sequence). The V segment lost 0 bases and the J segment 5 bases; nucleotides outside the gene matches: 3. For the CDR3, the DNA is TGTGCCAGCAGCTTGGGACTAGCAGGAGATACGCAGTATTTT. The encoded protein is CASSLGLAGDTQYF.

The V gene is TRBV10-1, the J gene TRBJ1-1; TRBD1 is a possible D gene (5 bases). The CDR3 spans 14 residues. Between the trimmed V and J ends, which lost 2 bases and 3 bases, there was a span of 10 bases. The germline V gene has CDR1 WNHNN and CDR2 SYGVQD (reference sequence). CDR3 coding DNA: TGCGCCAGCAGTGAGACAGGAACAGACACTGAAGCTTTCTTT. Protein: CASSETGTDTEAFF.

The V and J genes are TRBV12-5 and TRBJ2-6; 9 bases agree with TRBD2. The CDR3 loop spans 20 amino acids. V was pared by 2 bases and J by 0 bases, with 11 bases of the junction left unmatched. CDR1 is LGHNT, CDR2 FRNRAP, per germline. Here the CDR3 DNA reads TGTGCTAGTGGTTTGTCACCTGCCGGGACTAGCTTCTCTGGGGCCAACGTCCTGACTTTC. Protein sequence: CASGLSPAGTSFSGANVLTF.

For the CDR3, the DNA is TGTGCCAGTAGTAGCCTGACAGAACTGAGCACTGAAGCTTTCTTT. This translates into CASSSLTELSTEAFF. The chain couples TRBV19 to TRBJ1-1; D possibly corresponds to TRBD1 (5 bases). V was clipped by 4 bases and J by 4 bases, with 16 bases between them. Looked up from germline, CDR1 is LNHDA and CDR2 is SQIVND (reference sequence). The CDR3 contains 15 residues.

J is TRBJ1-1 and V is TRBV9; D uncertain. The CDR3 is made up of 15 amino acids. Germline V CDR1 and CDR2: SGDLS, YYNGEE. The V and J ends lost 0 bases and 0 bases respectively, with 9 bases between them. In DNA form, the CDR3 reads TGTGCCAGCAGCGTAGTAAGGGTCATGAACACTGAAGCTTTCTTT. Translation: CASSVVRVMNTEAFF.

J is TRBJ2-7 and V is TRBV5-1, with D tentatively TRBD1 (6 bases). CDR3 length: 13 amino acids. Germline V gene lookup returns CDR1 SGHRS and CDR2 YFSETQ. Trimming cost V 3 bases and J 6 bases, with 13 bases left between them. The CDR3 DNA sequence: TGCGCCAGCAGCTCCCACAGGGATGGCGAGCAGTACTTC. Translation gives CASSSHRDGEQYF. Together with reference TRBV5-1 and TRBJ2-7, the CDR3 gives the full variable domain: KAGVTQTPRYLIKTRGQQVTLSCSPISGHRSVSWYQQTPGQGLQFLFEYFSETQRNKGNFPGRFSGRQFSNSRSEMNVSTLELGDSALYLCASSSHRDGEQYFGPGTRLTVT.

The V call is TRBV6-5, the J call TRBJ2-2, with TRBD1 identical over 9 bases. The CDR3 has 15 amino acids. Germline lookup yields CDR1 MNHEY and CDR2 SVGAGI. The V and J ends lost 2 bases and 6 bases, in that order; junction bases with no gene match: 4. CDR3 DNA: TGTGCCAGCAGTTACAACAGGGGGCGCGCCGGGGAGCTGTTTTTT. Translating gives CASSYNRGRAGELFF.

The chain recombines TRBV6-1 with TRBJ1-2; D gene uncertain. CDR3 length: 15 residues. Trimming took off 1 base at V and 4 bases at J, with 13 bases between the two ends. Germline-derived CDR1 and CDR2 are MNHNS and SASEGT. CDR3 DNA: TGTGCCAGCAGTGAAGAGGAGGGAGGTTCCTATGGCTACACCTTC. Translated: CASSEEEGGSYGYTF.

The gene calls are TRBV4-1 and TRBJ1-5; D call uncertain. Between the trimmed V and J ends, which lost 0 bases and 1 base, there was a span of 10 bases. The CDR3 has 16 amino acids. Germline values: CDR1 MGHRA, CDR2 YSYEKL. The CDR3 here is CASSQERIRSNQPQHF. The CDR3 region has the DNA TGCGCCAGCAGCCAAGAAAGGATACGGAGCAATCAGCCCCAGCATTTT.

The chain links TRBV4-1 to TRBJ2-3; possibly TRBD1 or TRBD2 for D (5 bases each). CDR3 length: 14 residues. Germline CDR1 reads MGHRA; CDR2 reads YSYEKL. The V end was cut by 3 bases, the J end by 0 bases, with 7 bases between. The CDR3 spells CASSQGESTDTQYF. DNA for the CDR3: TGCGCCAGCAGCCAGGGGGAGAGCACAGATACGCAGTATTTT.

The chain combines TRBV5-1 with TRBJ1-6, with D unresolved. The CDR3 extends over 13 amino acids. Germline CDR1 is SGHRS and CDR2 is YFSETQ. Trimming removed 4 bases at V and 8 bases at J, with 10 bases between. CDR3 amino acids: CASSAYLDSPLHF. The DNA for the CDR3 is TGCGCCAGCAGCGCATACTTGGATTCACCCCTCCACTTT.

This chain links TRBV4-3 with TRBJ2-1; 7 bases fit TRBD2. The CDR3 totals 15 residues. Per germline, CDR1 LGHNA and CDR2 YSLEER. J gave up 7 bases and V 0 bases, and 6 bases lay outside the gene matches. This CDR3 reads CASSQDITSENEQFF. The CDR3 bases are TGCGCCAGCAGCCAAGATATAACTAGCGAGAATGAGCAGTTCTTC.

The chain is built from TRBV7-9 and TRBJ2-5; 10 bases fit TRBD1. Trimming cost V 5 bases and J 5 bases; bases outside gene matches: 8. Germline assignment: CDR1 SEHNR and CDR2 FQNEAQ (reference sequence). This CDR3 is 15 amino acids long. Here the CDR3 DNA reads TGTGCCAGCAGCACCCGACAGGGGGCTTGGGAGACCCAGTACTTC. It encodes CASSTRQGAWETQYF. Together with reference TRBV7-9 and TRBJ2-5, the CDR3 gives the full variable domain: DTGVSQNPRHKITKRGQNVTFRCDPISEHNRLYWYRQTLGQGPEFLTYFQNEAQLEKSRLLSDRFSAERPKGSFSTLEIQRTEQGDSAMYLCASSTRQGAWETQYFGPGTRLLVL.

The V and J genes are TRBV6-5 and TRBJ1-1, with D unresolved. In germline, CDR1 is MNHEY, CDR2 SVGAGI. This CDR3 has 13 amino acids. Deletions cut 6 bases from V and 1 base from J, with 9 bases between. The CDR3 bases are TGTGCCAGCAGCTCACACCCGAACACTGAAGCTTTCTTT. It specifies CASSSHPNTEAFF.

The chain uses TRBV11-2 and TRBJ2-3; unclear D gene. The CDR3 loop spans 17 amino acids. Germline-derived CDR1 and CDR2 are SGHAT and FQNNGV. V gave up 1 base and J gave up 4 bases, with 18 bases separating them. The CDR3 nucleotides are TGTGCCAGCAGCTTAGGGGCGACCGCACCCCTCCCAGATACGCAGTATTTT. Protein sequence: CASSLGATAPLPDTQYF.

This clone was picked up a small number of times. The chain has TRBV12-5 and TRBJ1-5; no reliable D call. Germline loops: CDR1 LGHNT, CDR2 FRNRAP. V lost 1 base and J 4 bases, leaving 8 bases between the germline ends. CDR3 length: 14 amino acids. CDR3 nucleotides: TGTGCTAGTGGTTTGGCATATGGAAATCAGCCCCAGCATTTT. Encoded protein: CASGLAYGNQPQHF.

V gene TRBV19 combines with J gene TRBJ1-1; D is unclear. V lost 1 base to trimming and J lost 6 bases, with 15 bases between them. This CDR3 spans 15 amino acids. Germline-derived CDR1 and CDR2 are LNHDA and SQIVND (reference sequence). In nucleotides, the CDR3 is TGTGCCAGTAGTATAGGTATCATTCCCGCCGCTGAAGCTTTCTTT. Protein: CASSIGIIPAAEAFF.

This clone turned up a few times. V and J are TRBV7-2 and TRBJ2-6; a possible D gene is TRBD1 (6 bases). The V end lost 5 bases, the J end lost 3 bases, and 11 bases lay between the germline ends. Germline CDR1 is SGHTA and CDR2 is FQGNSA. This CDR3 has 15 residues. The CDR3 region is CASSAYRVGANVLTF. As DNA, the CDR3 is TGTGCCAGCAGCGCGTACAGGGTTGGGGCCAACGTCCTGACTTTC.

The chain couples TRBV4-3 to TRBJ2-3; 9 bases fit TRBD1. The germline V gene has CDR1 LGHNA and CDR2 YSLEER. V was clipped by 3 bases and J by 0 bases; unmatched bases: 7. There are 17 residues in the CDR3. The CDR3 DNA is TGCGCCAGCAGCCACGCTTCCGGGACAGGGAGCACAGATACGCAGTATTTT. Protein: CASSHASGTGSTDTQYF.

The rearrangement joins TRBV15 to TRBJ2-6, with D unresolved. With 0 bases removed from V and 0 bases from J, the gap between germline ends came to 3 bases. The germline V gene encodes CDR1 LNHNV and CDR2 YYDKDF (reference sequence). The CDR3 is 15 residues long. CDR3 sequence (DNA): TGTGCCACCAGCAGAGATAACTCTGGGGCCAACGTCCTGACTTTC. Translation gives CATSRDNSGANVLTF.